This T cell receptor (beta chain) came from a study of monozygotic twins with cystic fibrosis. Remarks on this clone: Its antigen is as yet unknown.

The repertoire was sequenced with immunoSEQ multiplex PCR; TCRdb's copy has only in-frame clones and lacks some. The sample yields approximately 10,000 clones, 98% seen once. The CDR3 consists of 12 residues. Trimming removed 5 bases from V and 6 bases from J; junction bases left unmatched: 2. Germline-derived CDR1 and CDR2 are SGHTA and FQGNSA. Overall study findings and caveats: Nucleotide-identical clonotype sharing was significantly higher within monozygotic CF twin pairs than between unrelated CF individuals.

This receptor was taken from a girl aged 2 to 9 with cystic fibrosis. Sequencing was done on a sample of blood. The gene calls are TRBV7-2 and TRBJ1-2, with TRBD1 identical over 8 bases. This CDR3 reads CASSMTGDGYTF. Here the CDR3 DNA reads TGTGCCAGCAGCATGACAGGGGATGGCTACACCTTC. Drawing the rest from reference TRBV7-2 and TRBJ1-2, the complete variable domain is GAGVSQSPSNKVTEKGKDVELRCDPISGHTALYWYRQSLGQGLEFLIYFQGNSAPDKSGLPSDRFSAERTGGSVSTLTIQRTQQEDSAVYLCASSMTGDGYTFGSGTRLTVV.